This record looks at one T cell receptor beta chain sequence and its context. The antigen is not known. This sample is part of a study of T cells after yellow fever vaccination. CDR3 size: 16 residues. Germline V gene sequence: CDR1 SGHRS, CDR2 YFSETQ. V lost 0 bases, J lost 0 bases, and 10 bases lay in between. Broader study findings: CD4 and CD8 compartments shared a small share of clonotypes.

TCRdb independently ran MiXCR on the 5' RACE reads; one entry per CDR3 protein. Altogether hundreds of thousands of distinct CDR3 sequences are present, roughly 3.5% being singletons, with the ten largest covering 23%. This specimen was PBMCs, taken on the day of the yellow fever booster vaccination. The receptor was isolated from a man younger than 35 who received the YFV17D yellow fever vaccine. This rearrangement joins TRBV5-1 to TRBJ2-1; a weak D match, TRBD2 (6 bases). The CDR3 DNA sequence: TGCGCCAGCAGCTTGGCCCCGCGGGACTCCTACAATGAGCAGTTCTTC. Translated, it gives CASSLAPRDSYNEQFF.